The rows below give T cell receptor beta chains drawn from one sample of a study of cytomegalovirus exposure and HLA in healthy donors. Data came from immunoSEQ multiplex PCR; TCRdb stores just in-frame clones and leaves some out. The sample includes over 100,000 clones, around 70% of them seen just once. The specimen was PBMCs. The receptors come from a woman in her 70s in good health and CMV-seropositive. Both conserved end residues are part of each CDR3. A D gene is named only where the DNA matches it firmly. The size field is filled for only some rows; it gives once, few, many or a size class.

j_call d_call clone_size v_call cdr3_nt cdr3_aa
TRBJ2-5 TRBD2 . TRBV5-4 TGTGCCAGCAGCTTGGCTCCTCGGGGGGGCGGGGAGACCCAGTACTTC CASSLAPRGGGETQYF
TRBJ2-5 TRBD2 . TRBV9 TGTGCCAGCAGCCCTCAGCGGGGACTTGGTCAAGAGACCCAGTACTTC CASSPQRGLGQETQYF
TRBJ2-2 TRBD1 . TRBV4-2 TGTGCCAGCAGCCAAGAAGTATCAGGGGGCCTCTACCCGGGGGAGCTGTTTTTT CASSQEVSGGLYPGELFF
TRBJ1-2 TRBD1 . TRBV7-2 TGTGCCAGCAGCTTAGAAAGGGGGCTAGGATCTGGCTACACCTTC CASSLERGLGSGYTF
TRBJ1-2 TRBD1 . TRBV7-2 TGTGCCAGCAGCTTCGGACAGGGAACGAGTGGCTACACCTTC CASSFGQGTSGYTF
TRBJ2-7 TRBD2 . TRBV7-9 TGTGCCAGCAGCACAGCGGGGTACGAGCAGTACTTC CASSTAGYEQYF
TRBJ2-3 . few TRBV4-3 TGCGCCAGCAGCCAAGTATGGGGCCCCACAGATACGCAGTATTTT CASSQVWGPTDTQYF
TRBJ1-2 . . TRBV30 TGTGCCTGGAGTGTACCAGGCAGGATTAACTATGGCTACACCTTC CAWSVPGRINYGYTF
TRBJ1-1 TRBD1 . TRBV6-5 TGTGCCAGCACTCCATCCGGGACAGATAAAGCTTTCTTT CASTPSGTDKAFF
TRBJ1-2 . . TRBV7-2 TGTGCCAGCAGCTTAGGACAGGTGGTTTCCTATGGCTACACCTTC CASSLGQVVSYGYTF
TRBJ2-7 TRBD2 once TRBV10-2 TGCGCCAGCAGCCTAGCGGAGGGCGAGCAGTACTTC CASSLAEGEQYF
TRBJ2-5 . . TRBV7-2 TGTGCCAGCAGCATAGACGCGCAGACCCAGTACTTC CASSIDAQTQYF
TRBJ2-1 TRBD1 . TRBV7-2 TGTGCCAGCAGCTTAAGGACAGGATCCAATGAGCAGTTCTTC CASSLRTGSNEQFF
TRBJ2-1 TRBD2 . TRBV9 TGTGCCAGCAGCGGCCCGGGGACTAGCGGGAATGAGCAGTTCTTC CASSGPGTSGNEQFF
TRBJ2-2 . few TRBV18 TGTGCCAGCTCACCCCCACACAACACCGGGGAGCTGTTTTTT CASSPPHNTGELFF
TRBJ1-4 . few TRBV5-1 TGCGCCAGCAGCTTGGCGGGGCGGGGCTCTAATGAAAAACTGTTTTTT CASSLAGRGSNEKLFF
TRBJ1-5 TRBD1 . TRBV6-4 TGTGCCAGCAGGCAGGACAGGGGGCTCGCTAGCAATCAGCCCCAGCATTTT CASRQDRGLASNQPQHF
TRBJ1-6 TRBD1 . TRBV10-3 TGTGCCATCAGCCCACAGGGGGCGACACCCCTCCACTTT CAISPQGATPLHF
TRBJ2-3 TRBD1 . TRBV6-1 TGTGCCAGCAGTGAACCCGACAGGGGGGCAGATACGCAGTATTTT CASSEPDRGADTQYF
TRBJ2-3 . . TRBV7-2 TGTGCCAGCAGCTCGCTAGTGGATACGCAGTATTTT CASSSLVDTQYF
TRBJ2-7 . . TRBV5-1 TGCGCCAGCAGCCGTACTACCGGTTACGAGCAGTACTTC CASSRTTGYEQYF
TRBJ1-6 TRBD1 . TRBV30 TGTGCCGGCGACAGGGGGTCGTCTAATTCACCCCTCCACTTT CAGDRGSSNSPLHF
TRBJ1-5 . . TRBV7-2 TGTGCCAGCAGCCCCCGACAGGGCAATCAGCCCCAGCATTTT CASSPRQGNQPQHF
TRBJ2-6 TRBD2 . TRBV7-2 TGTGCCAGCAGGTCTAGCGGGTTACGCTCTGGGGCCAACGTCCTGACTTTC CASRSSGLRSGANVLTF
TRBJ1-5 . . TRBV4-1 TGCGCCAGCAGCCAAGATATGGCTGTGAGGACACAGCCCCAGCATTTT CASSQDMAVRTQPQHF
TRBJ1-2 . . TRBV27 TGTGCCAGCAGTTTATACGCCCAGGGACTCTATGGCTACACCTTC CASSLYAQGLYGYTF
TRBJ2-1 TRBD1 . TRBV27 TGTGCCAGCAGGAAACCGGGACAGGGTTTCAATGAGCAGTTCTTC CASRKPGQGFNEQFF
TRBJ2-7 . . TRBV5-1 TGCGCCAGCAGGTTTAGCAGTGAATCCTACGAGCAGTACTTC CASRFSSESYEQYF
TRBJ1-5 TRBD1 once TRBV7-2 TGTGCCAGCAGCTATTCCGGGACAGCTAATCAGCCCCAGCATTTT CASSYSGTANQPQHF
TRBJ1-4 . . TRBV7-2 TGTGCCAGCAGCTTAGGGCCGGGGATTAGCGAAAAACTGTTTTTT CASSLGPGISEKLFF
TRBJ1-4 . few TRBV2 TGTGCCAGCAGTGAACTGACCAGAGGTGAAAAACTGTTTTTT CASSELTRGEKLFF
TRBJ2-1 TRBD1 . TRBV6-1 TGTGCCAGCAGAGCCGGACAGGTTACCTACAATGAGCAGTTCTTC CASRAGQVTYNEQFF
TRBJ2-7 TRBD1 . TRBV19 TGTGCCAGTAGTTACGGGACAGGGGTCTACGAGCAGTACTTC CASSYGTGVYEQYF
TRBJ1-1 . . TRBV27 TGTGCCAGCAGTTTAGAGGGGGGGGAGGAGGCTGAAGCTTTCTTT CASSLEGGEEAEAFF
TRBJ2-7 TRBD1 . TRBV29-1 TGCAGCGCTCCACCGGGACAGGGCTACGAGCAGTACTTC CSAPPGQGYEQYF
TRBJ1-2 . . TRBV14 TGTGCCAGCAGCCAAGGTCCCGGGAACTATGGCTACACCTTC CASSQGPGNYGYTF
TRBJ2-5 TRBD1 . TRBV29-1 TGCAGCGTTTTACAGGGGGTAGAGACCCAGTACTTC CSVLQGVETQYF
TRBJ1-5 . few TRBV19 TGTGCCAGTACCGATCAGGGGTACGGCAATCAGCCCCAGCATTTT CASTDQGYGNQPQHF
TRBJ1-2 . . TRBV2 TGTGCCAGCAGTGAGATGGCAGGGTTTTATGGCTACACCTTC CASSEMAGFYGYTF
TRBJ1-2 . . TRBV4-3 TGCGCCAGCAGCCAAGTAGGAGGGCAGGGATACGGCTACACCTTC CASSQVGGQGYGYTF
TRBJ2-5 . few TRBV7-8 TGTGCCAGCAGCCTCTCGGAGTTACAAGAGACCCAGTACTTC CASSLSELQETQYF
TRBJ2-1 . . TRBV5-4 TGTGCCAGCAGCTTGGGCGGGGCATACAATGAGCAGTTCTTC CASSLGGAYNEQFF
TRBJ2-5 TRBD2 . TRBV6-1 TGTGCCAGCAGTGAAGCTAGCGGGGGCCCGGGGGAGACCCAGTACTTC CASSEASGGPGETQYF
TRBJ2-2 . . TRBV18 TGTGCCAGCTCACCCACCACCGCGGGCCGAGGCACCGGGGAGCTGTTTTTT CASSPTTAGRGTGELFF
TRBJ1-4 . . TRBV6-1 TGTGCCGGCGGGGGGGTGGCAGGGGAAAAACTGTTTTTT CAGGGVAGEKLFF
TRBJ2-5 TRBD2 . TRBV6-1 TGTGCCAGCAGTCGGGGAGGGCAAGAGACCCAGTACTTC CASSRGGQETQYF
TRBJ2-3 TRBD2 . TRBV2 TGTGCCAGCCCTGAGCGGGGGGCGCAGTATTTT CASPERGAQYF
TRBJ1-4 TRBD1 . TRBV6-1 TGTGCCAGCACTTTGCAACAGGGGGCGGGGGAAAAACTGTTTTTT CASTLQQGAGEKLFF